Presented here are 20 T cell receptor beta chains from one specimen sequenced in a study of spatial heterogeneity in lung cancer. Documented time point: sample taken at primary tumor resection. Whole RNA from tumor, nontumor lung or frozen PBMC was sequenced unsorted. MiXCR, applied by TCRdb to the 5' RACE reads, yields one record per CDR3 protein. Seen here are 5,000 to 5,500 distinct CDR3 sequences, around a third observed once, and the top ten hold approximately 3.3%. This material consisted of PBMCs, taken at surgery. The source is a female donor with early-stage non-small cell lung cancer.

By sample fraction, this clonotype is medium-sized. This beta chain is a stray sequence in a library constructed for alpha chains; its clone size is not meaningful. This chain links TRBV12-3 or TRBV12-4 with TRBJ2-3; TRBD2 matches at 9 bases. V was pared by 6 bases and J by 4 bases, with 8 bases of the junction left unmatched. The CDR3 runs 15 residues. CDR3 protein: CASSGPGGGADTQYF. The DNA for the CDR3 is TGTGCCAGCAGCGGTCCTGGCGGGGGGGCAGATACGCAGTATTTT.

About this clonotype: This beta chain appears as a stray read in a library generated for alpha chains; its size is not informative. This chain connects TRBV3-1 to TRBJ2-1, with D possibly being TRBD1 or TRBD2 (5 bases each). The CDR3 totals 14 residues. Trimming pared 0 bases from V and 15 bases from J, leaving 18 bases between. Germline assignment: CDR1 LGHDT and CDR2 YNNKEL (reference sequence). DNA for the CDR3: TGTGCCAGCAGCCAAGACCGAGGGACCAATAAATGGTTCTTC. Translation: CASSQDRGTNKWFF.

This clonotype came up a few times. This beta chain appears as a stray read in a library generated for alpha chains; its size is not informative. The genes are TRBV11-3 and TRBJ2-1; D uncertain. Germline CDR1 reads SGHNT; CDR2 reads YENEEA. The ends were cut back, 6 bases at V and 9 bases at J, with 15 bases in the middle. The CDR3 sequence is 13 residues long. This CDR3 reads CASSDSLGTEQFF. The CDR3 DNA reads TGTGCCAGCAGTGATTCTCTGGGCACTGAGCAGTTCTTC.

This clonotype has just a few counts. The size of this beta chain means little, since it is a stray read in a library made for alpha chains. DNA for the CDR3: TGTGCCAGCAGCGTAGGGACTTACTACAATGAGCAGTTCTTC. Its translation: CASSVGTYYNEQFF. V gene TRBV9 combines with J gene TRBJ2-1; weak D call: TRBD2 (5 bases). CDR1 and CDR2 from the germline V gene are SGDLS and YYNGEE. The CDR3 consists of 14 residues. Trimming stripped 0 bases from V and 3 bases from J, with 7 bases between. Full variable domain (missing parts from reference TRBV9 and TRBJ2-1): DSGVTQTPKHLITATGQRVTLRCSPRSGDLSVYWYQQSLDQGLQFLIQYYNGEERAKGNILERFSAQQFPDLHSELNLSSLELGDSALYFCASSVGTYYNEQFFGPGTRLTVL.

On this clonotype: A library prepared for alpha chains yielded this beta chain as an off-target read; its size is of little meaning. The chain recombines TRBV20-1 with TRBJ2-1; weak D call: TRBD2 (6 bases). Per the germline V gene, CDR1 is DFQATT and CDR2 is SNEGSKA (reference sequence). The CDR3 sequence is 14 residues long. With 1 base removed from V and 7 bases from J, the gap between germline ends came to 14 bases. The CDR3 region is CSARVWGVTNEQFF. The CDR3 DNA sequence: TGCAGTGCTAGAGTGTGGGGGGTAACGAATGAGCAGTTCTTC.

This clonotype was detected only once. A library prepared for alpha chains yielded this beta chain as an off-target read; its size is of little meaning. The genes are TRBV29-1 and TRBJ2-2; D is perhaps TRBD1 or TRBD2 (6 bases each). The CDR3 contains 13 residues. Per the germline V gene, CDR1 is SQVTM and CDR2 is ANQGSEA. Trimming removed 6 bases from V and 4 bases from J, with 12 bases in between. The CDR3 sequence is CSVVRGGTGELFF. As DNA, the CDR3 is TGCAGCGTCGTCAGGGGAGGCACCGGGGAGCTGTTTTTT.

By sample share, this clonotype is medium-sized. For a library built for alpha chains, this beta chain is a stray read; little rests on its size. V gene TRBV18 combines with J gene TRBJ2-3; 9 nucleotides line up with TRBD1. CDR3 length: 14 residues. Germline V gives CDR1 KGHSH, CDR2 LQKENI. V shed 4 bases, J shed 2 bases, and the junction held 1 base outside the gene matches. DNA of the CDR3: TGTGCCAGCTCACGGGACAGGGCCACAGATACGCAGTATTTT. This codes for CASSRDRATDTQYF.

Details on this clonotype: This beta chain is an unintended read in a library built for alpha chains; its size means little. The V gene is TRBV5-1, the J gene TRBJ2-2, with D possibly TRBD2 on 5 matching bases. Between the trimmed V and J ends, which lost 2 bases and 8 bases, there was a span of 10 bases. The CDR3 has 13 residues. Germline CDR1 reads SGHRS; CDR2 reads YFSETQ. The DNA of the CDR3 is TGCGCCAGCAGCTTTATATCGGGAGGGGAGCTGTTTTTT. Translating gives CASSFISGGELFF.

This clonotype was recorded a few times. This beta chain is a stray sequence in a library constructed for alpha chains; its clone size is not meaningful. The chain's CDR3 is CASSWGLLGTDTQYF. CDR3 nucleotide sequence: TGCGCCAGCAGCTGGGGGTTGCTTGGAACAGATACGCAGTATTTT. The J gene is TRBJ2-3, the V gene TRBV5-1; either TRBD1 or TRBD2 may supply D (5 bases each). V lost 3 bases and J lost 3, with 14 bases in between. Germline V lookup: CDR1 SGHRS, CDR2 YFSETQ. CDR3 size: 15 residues.

This clonotype showed up just a few times. Within a library made for alpha chains, this beta chain is off target, and its count is uninformative. The chain carries TRBV6-1 and TRBJ2-1; D is uncertain. Germline-derived CDR1 and CDR2 are MNHNS and SASEGT. The CDR3 totals 11 residues. The V end was cut by 5 bases, the J end by 15 bases, with 14 bases between. CDR3 sequence reads: CASSWDVAWFF. CDR3 nucleotide sequence: TGTGCCAGCAGTTGGGATGTAGCTTGGTTCTTC.

To note about this clonotype: This beta chain slipped into a library made for alpha chains as a stray read, so its size is not meaningful. This chain connects TRBV19 to TRBJ2-1; TRBD1 or TRBD2 may be the D gene (6 bases each). Germline CDR1 LNHDA, CDR2 SQIVND (reference sequence). The CDR3 covers 15 residues. Trimming cost V 5 bases and J 5 bases, with 16 bases left between them. CDR3 in DNA: TGTGCCAGTAGTTGGAGGGGGGCTCGAAACAATGAGCAGTTCTTC. Amino acids: CASSWRGARNNEQFF.

About this clonotype itself: This beta chain is an unintended read in a library built for alpha chains; its size means little. The V gene is TRBV9, the J gene TRBJ2-3; 7 bases are shared with TRBD1. Trimming at V came to 0 bases and at J to 4 bases, leaving 2 bases not matched to a gene. The germline V gene encodes CDR1 SGDLS and CDR2 YYNGEE. This CDR3 region has 14 residues. The CDR3 spells CASSVAGGSDTQYF. The CDR3, as DNA: TGTGCCAGCAGCGTAGCAGGGGGATCAGATACGCAGTATTTT.

About this clonotype itself: A library made for alpha chains picked up this beta chain off target, so its size means little. This chain joins TRBV5-1 and TRBJ2-1, with D tentatively TRBD1 or TRBD2 (5 bases each). Germline V CDR1 and CDR2: SGHRS, YFSETQ. Trimming cost V 5 bases and J 7 bases, with 16 bases left between them. The CDR3 length is 14 residues. CDR3 in DNA: TGCGCCAGCAGTTCAGGGAGCTTTGAAAATGAGCAGTTCTTC. This encodes CASSSGSFENEQFF.

Regarding this clonotype: The library was built for alpha chains, so this beta chain is an off-target read and its size means little. This chain uses TRBV3-1 with TRBJ2-7, with unresolved D. The CDR3 extends over 14 amino acids. Trimming removed 1 base from V and 6 bases from J, with 13 bases in between. Looked up from germline, CDR1 is LGHDT and CDR2 is YNNKEL (reference sequence). The CDR3 DNA is TGTGCCAGCAGCCAAGCTGCCCCCTCGGGCGAGCAGTACTTC. Its translation: CASSQAAPSGEQYF.

Concerning this clonotype itself: The library was built for alpha chains, so this beta chain is an off-target read and its size means little. CDR3 amino acids: CASSDPRQDPGELFF. The DNA for the CDR3 is TGTGCCAGCAGCGATCCGCGACAAGACCCCGGGGAGCTGTTTTTT. This chain links TRBV9 with TRBJ2-2; D is unresolved. In germline, CDR1 is SGDLS, CDR2 YYNGEE. V gave up 3 bases and J gave up 6 bases, with 15 bases separating them. The CDR3 is 15 amino acids. The full variable domain, with the rest looked up from reference TRBV9 and TRBJ2-2, is DSGVTQTPKHLITATGQRVTLRCSPRSGDLSVYWYQQSLDQGLQFLIQYYNGEERAKGNILERFSAQQFPDLHSELNLSSLELGDSALYFCASSDPRQDPGELFFGEGSRLTVL.

This clonotype is deemed medium-sized (0.01 to 0.1%). A library prepared for alpha chains yielded this beta chain as an off-target read; its size is of little meaning. The CDR3 spells CATSDFLNTGELFF. CDR3 in DNA: TGTGCCACCAGTGATTTCTTGAACACCGGGGAGCTGTTTTTT. This sequence joins TRBV24-1 and TRBJ2-2; D gene uncertain. The CDR3 runs to 14 residues. Germline CDR1 and CDR2: KGHDR and SFDVKD. The V and J ends lost 1 base and 1 base respectively, with 3 bases between them.

As to this clonotype: This beta chain is an unintended read in a library built for alpha chains; its size means little. This rearrangement joins TRBV10-3 to TRBJ2-3; 9 bases match TRBD1. V shed 10 bases, J shed 3 bases, and the junction held 2 bases outside the gene matches. Germline CDR1 and CDR2: ENHRY and SYGVKD. The CDR3 is made up of 12 amino acids. The CDR3 DNA is TGTGCCACGGGACAGGGAACAGATACGCAGTATTTT. Its translation: CATGQGTDTQYF.

Concerning this clonotype itself: The size of this beta chain means little, since it is a stray read in a library made for alpha chains. The J gene is TRBJ2-3, the V gene TRBV24-1; D is possibly TRBD2 (5 bases). The germline gives CDR1 KGHDR, CDR2 SFDVKD. Trimming removed 3 bases at V and 6 bases at J, with 15 bases between. This CDR3 has 15 amino acids. The CDR3 spells CATSDPRPEADTQYF. The CDR3 DNA sequence: TGTGCCACCAGTGATCCCCGCCCGGAGGCCGATACGCAGTATTTT.

Only a few counts were recorded for this clonotype. This beta chain was picked up by a library intended for alpha chains and is off target, so its count carries little meaning. The chain uses TRBV3-1 and TRBJ2-7; D gene uncertain. The length of the CDR3 is 14 residues. Trimming took off 1 base at V and 5 bases at J, with 12 bases between the two ends. CDR1 is LGHDT, CDR2 YNNKEL, per germline (reference sequence). The CDR3 spells CASSQGLGSDEQYF. The CDR3 DNA reads as TGTGCCAGCAGCCAAGGGCTAGGGTCCGACGAGCAGTACTTC.

A remark on this clonotype: Because the library targeted alpha chains, this beta chain is an off-target read whose size means little. The V call is TRBV9, the J call TRBJ2-1; 8 bases fit TRBD2. The length of the CDR3 is 14 residues. CDR1 and CDR2 (germline): SGDLS, YYNGEE. V shed 2 bases and J 6 bases; nucleotides not matched to a gene: 4. CDR3 sequence: CASSVGTRGNEQFF. The CDR3 DNA follows: TGTGCCAGCAGCGTTGGGACTAGAGGCAATGAGCAGTTCTTC.